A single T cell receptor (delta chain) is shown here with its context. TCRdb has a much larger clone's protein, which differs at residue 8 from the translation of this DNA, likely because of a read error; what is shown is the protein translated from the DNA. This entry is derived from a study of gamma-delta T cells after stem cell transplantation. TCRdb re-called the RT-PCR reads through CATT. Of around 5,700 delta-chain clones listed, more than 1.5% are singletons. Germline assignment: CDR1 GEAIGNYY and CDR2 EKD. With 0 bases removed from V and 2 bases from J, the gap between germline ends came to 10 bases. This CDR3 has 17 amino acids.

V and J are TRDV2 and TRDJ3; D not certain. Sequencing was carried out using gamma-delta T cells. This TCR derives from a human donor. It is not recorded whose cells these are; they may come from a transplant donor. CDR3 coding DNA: TGTGCCTGTGACACCGCCTCTTACCCCTGGGACACCCGACAGATGTTTTTC. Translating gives CACDTASYPWDTRQMFF.